The clone carrying this T cell receptor beta chain was counted a few times. Its cognate antigen is unknown. These data belong to a study of regulatory T cells in long-lasting Graves disease. This CDR3 comprises 13 residues. Trimming took 5 bases from V and 7 from J; bases not matched to a gene: 1. Germline CDR1 SGHVS, CDR2 FNYEAQ. As to time point: newly diagnosed GD, antithyroid drugs for less than 3 months. The authors made the TCR library using RNA they extracted from PBMCs. General study results and limits: Among persistent patients, a larger number of public clonotypes were shared (roughly 2,700) than among newly diagnosed patients (just over 950). Preferential use of TRBV28, TRBJ1-2 and TRBJ2-5 was seen in persistent disease.

Arm-PCR of CDR3 regions and iRepertoire HTBI primers were the basis on which TCR beta libraries were built. Using its own MiXCR run on the multiplex PCR reads, TCRdb lists one record per CDR3 protein. The table records a few hundred thousand distinct CDR3 sequences, roughly 10% of them present only once. This sample was shared with a second study, whose subject was T cells in Graves' hyperthyroidism and ophthalmopathy. That work states: Primed by the HTBI set, a first-round RT-PCR was run on the TCR CDR3. In the blood, most expanded thyroid clonotypes above 0.001 appeared as well.

The input for sequencing was peripheral blood mononuclear cells (PBMCs), taken at new diagnosis, from a patient treated with antithyroid drugs. The gene calls are TRBV7-6 and TRBJ1-6; 8 bases match TRBD1. The receptor's source is a woman aged 18-30 years with Graves disease. CDR3 in amino acids: CASSRDRNSPLHF. The DNA for the CDR3 is TGTGCCAGCAGCCGGGACAGGAATTCACCCCTCCACTTT.